This T cell receptor (beta chain) originates from a study of cytomegalovirus exposure and HLA in healthy donors. Study findings and constraints: In vitro work confirmed that three CMV-associated chains recognize CMV antigens. Versus the roughly 670-donor mean, an Asian-associated ancestry cluster reportedly showed fewer N-insertions in a later analysis.

Regarding this clone: Antigen specificity is unknown.

Germline CDR1 GTSNPN, CDR2 SVGIG (reference sequence). Trimming removed 5 bases from V and 3 bases from J; junction bases left unmatched: 3. The CDR3 covers 13 residues. Though nominally healthy at sampling, donors likely had unrecorded immune exposures. The PCR was carried out with 60 Vbeta primers and 13 Jbeta primers. The repertoire was sequenced with immunoSEQ multiplex PCR; TCRdb's copy has only in-frame clones and lacks some. The sample shows some 180,000 clones, 80% of them seen only once. The chain links TRBV30 to TRBJ1-4; 7 bases match TRBD1. The sequence was collected from a woman aged 30 to 39 in good health and CMV-seronegative. The source material was PBMCs. The CDR3 reads CAWGQVPNEKLFF. The CDR3 nucleotides are TGTGCCTGGGGACAGGTGCCTAATGAAAAACTGTTTTTT.